The TCR beta chain described here comes from a study of blood T cell repertoires in COVID-19. For the study at large: The samples span acute and convalescent COVID-19 from the United States, Italy and Spain. Nucleic acid was either cDNA or gDNA, and it came from T cells, B-cell-depleted T cells, or PBMCs.

In the authors' workflow: Counts of nucleated cells, estimated from reference gene primer amplification, were obtained. The data were produced by immunoSEQ multiplex PCR, yet TCRdb's version contains in-frame clones alone and is incomplete. V and J calls and clone size are copied from that table; D and trimming were computed from the DNA. Altogether 43,000 or so clones are present, around four fifths being singletons, with the ten largest covering around 6.1%. The CDR3 is 15 amino acids. The germline V gene has CDR1 MNHNS and CDR2 SASEGT. With 1 base removed from V and 8 bases from J, the gap between germline ends came to 17 bases.

This chain uses TRBV6-1 with TRBJ1-2; D may be TRBD1 (5 bases). The receptor comes from an elderly woman with acute or convalescent COVID-19. The sample consisted of peripheral blood. The CDR3 DNA is TGTGCCAGCAGTGAAGATTGGCAGGGAATGAAGGGCTACACCTTC. This gives the protein CASSEDWQGMKGYTF.